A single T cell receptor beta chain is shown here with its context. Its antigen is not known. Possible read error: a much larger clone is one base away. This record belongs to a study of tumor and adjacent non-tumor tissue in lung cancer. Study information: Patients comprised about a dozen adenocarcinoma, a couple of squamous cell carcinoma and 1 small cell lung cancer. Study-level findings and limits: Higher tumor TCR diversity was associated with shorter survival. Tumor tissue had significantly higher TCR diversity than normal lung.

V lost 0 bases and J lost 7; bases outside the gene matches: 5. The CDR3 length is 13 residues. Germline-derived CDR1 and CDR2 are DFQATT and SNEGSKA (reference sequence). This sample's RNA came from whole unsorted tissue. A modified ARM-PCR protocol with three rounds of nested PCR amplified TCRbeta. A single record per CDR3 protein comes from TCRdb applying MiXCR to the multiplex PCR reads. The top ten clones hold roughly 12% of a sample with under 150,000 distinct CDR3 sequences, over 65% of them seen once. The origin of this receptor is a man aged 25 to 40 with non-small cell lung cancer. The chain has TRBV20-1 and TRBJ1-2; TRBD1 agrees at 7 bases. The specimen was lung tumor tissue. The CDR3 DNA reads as TGCAGTGCTAGAGACAGGGGGATGAGTGGCTACACCTTC. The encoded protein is CSARDRGMSGYTF.